This TCR beta chain was sequenced in a study of T cell responses to AZD1222 COVID-19 vaccine. Produced via immunoSEQ multiplex PCR; TCRdb's table is partial and in-frame only. The sample includes about 97,000 clones, over 75% of them seen just once. Germline V lookup: CDR1 LNHDA, CDR2 SQIVND (reference sequence). There are 13 residues in the CDR3. Trimming left V 5 bases short and J 2 bases short, with 9 bases between. This receptor was identified in an adult in good health. This specimen consisted of peripheral blood, obtained on day 0 of AZD1222 vaccination. This rearrangement joins TRBV19 to TRBJ1-2, with D unclear. The CDR3, as DNA: TGTGCCAGTAGTCAGACACAAAACTATGGCTACACCTTC. Amino acid sequence: CASSQTQNYGYTF.